The 9 T cell receptor beta chains presented below share a single source sample, sequenced in a study of T cell responses to AZD1222 COVID-19 vaccine. Sequencing was performed with immunoSEQ multiplex PCR; in TCRdb, only in-frame clones are kept and a portion is missing. The table includes 210,000 or so clones, 90% to 95% detected once. The sample here was peripheral blood, taken on day 0 of MenACWY control vaccination. These receptors originate from an adult in good health.

The chain couples TRBV27 to TRBJ1-6; D is perhaps TRBD1 (6 bases). The length of the CDR3 is 14 residues. V was trimmed by 4 bases and J by 5 bases, leaving 9 bases between them. Germline V gene data show CDR1 as MNHEY and CDR2 as SMNVEV (reference sequence). In DNA form, the CDR3 reads TGTGCCAGCAGTTGGGGGGGCAATAATTCACCCCTCCACTTT. Its protein is CASSWGGNNSPLHF.

CDR3 coding DNA: TGTGCCAGCAGTTTATTTAGCCCTCCCGGAGCTTTCTTT. As protein: CASSLFSPPGAFF. The V gene is TRBV28, the J gene TRBJ1-1; the D is unclear. This CDR3 has 13 residues. Trimming shortened V by 1 base and J by 10 bases, and 13 bases separated the two germline ends. The germline CDR1 and CDR2 sequences are MDHEN and SYDVKM.

The chain carries TRBV4-3 and TRBJ1-4; no clear D. Germline V gives CDR1 LGHNA, CDR2 YSLEER. CDR3 length: 16 residues. V was shortened by 2 bases and J by 0 bases, with 10 bases between the two germline ends. CDR3 sequence: CASSQSQIATNEKLFF. The CDR3 region has the DNA TGCGCCAGCAGCCAAAGCCAGATAGCAACTAATGAAAAACTGTTTTTT.

The V call is TRBV7-3, the J call TRBJ2-1; 8 bases map to TRBD1. Trimming at V came to 5 bases and at J to 2 bases, leaving 5 bases not matched to a gene. The CDR3 runs to 15 residues. Germline CDR1 reads SGHTA; CDR2 reads FQGTGA. The CDR3 sequence: CASSPGQATYNEQFF. The CDR3 coding sequence is TGTGCCAGCAGCCCGGGACAGGCTACCTACAATGAGCAGTTCTTC.

V gene TRBV25-1 combines with J gene TRBJ1-5; 8 bases align to TRBD1. The V gene end was trimmed by 7 bases and the J gene end by 7 bases; junction bases not matched to a gene: 6. This CDR3 region has 13 residues. Germline V CDR1 and CDR2: MGHDK, SYGVNS. The CDR3 coding sequence is TGTGCCAGCAAAGGACAGGGTGGCCAGCCCCAGCATTTT. Encoded protein: CASKGQGGQPQHF.

The chain uses TRBV28 and TRBJ1-1; 9 bases agree with TRBD1. J lost 3 bases, V lost 8 bases, and 13 bases had no gene match. Per the germline V gene, CDR1 is MDHEN and CDR2 is SYDVKM. The CDR3 length is 16 residues. CDR3 loop: CASLTTPGQGDTEAFF. The CDR3 DNA is TGTGCCAGCCTGACTACTCCGGGACAGGGAGACACTGAAGCTTTCTTT.

The rearrangement joins TRBV19 to TRBJ1-5, with 9 bases lining up with TRBD1. J lost 4 bases, V lost 10 bases, and 14 bases had no gene match. Germline loops: CDR1 LNHDA, CDR2 SQIVND (reference sequence). The CDR3 consists of 16 residues. CDR3 in DNA: TGTGCCACCTTAGCGGGACAGGGCGTAGGGAATCAGCCCCAGCATTTT. Protein sequence: CATLAGQGVGNQPQHF.

A remark on this clone: The junction does not match germline at one end; this may be a read error. The chain joins TRBV7-2 to TRBJ2-1; 9 bases agree with TRBD2. The germline V gene encodes CDR1 SGHTA and CDR2 FQGNSA. CDR3 length: 15 amino acids. The CDR3: CASTPPGLAYNEQFF. The CDR3 DNA reads TGTGCCAGCACCCCACCGGGACTAGCCTATAATGAGCAGTTCTTC.

This clone was seen once. The J gene is TRBJ2-1, the V gene TRBV12-3 or TRBV12-4; D possibly corresponds to TRBD2 (6 bases). Between the trimmed V and J ends, which lost 8 bases and 4 bases, there was a span of 12 bases. CDR3 length equals 13 residues. The CDR3 DNA reads as TGTGCCAGCTCCCGGGACTGGTACAATGAGCAGTTCTTC. As protein: CASSRDWYNEQFF.